Below are 9 T cell receptor beta chains sequenced from a single sample in a study of molecular identifiers for immune sequencing clone quantification. TCRdb analysed the PCR reads with MiXCR anew, one entry per CDR3 protein. The data show some 580,000 distinct CDR3 sequences, 25% seen once. The sequencing input was naive CD8+ T cells from blood, with Jurkat cell RNA spiked in. Subset reported: FACS-sorted CD8+CD4-CCR7+CD45RA+ naive T cells. The source is a human donor in good health. Some libraries in this study had Jurkat cell RNA spiked in.

This clonotype was seen ten or more times. The V and J genes are TRBV19 and TRBJ1-1; D is ambiguous. V lost 0 bases to trimming and J lost 1 base, with 21 bases between them. Germline V gene sequence: CDR1 LNHDA, CDR2 SQIVND (reference sequence). This CDR3 spans 19 amino acids. CDR3 amino acids: CASSIDLSVGQNENTEAFF. CDR3 coding DNA: TGTGCCAGTAGTATAGATCTATCCGTGGGTCAGAACGAGAACACTGAAGCTTTCTTT.

To note about this clonotype: Just one base apart from a much larger clone, this may be a read error. The V gene is TRBV20-1, the J gene TRBJ2-4; no firm D call. The CDR3 runs to 13 residues. Germline V gene lookup returns CDR1 DFQATT and CDR2 SNEGSKA (reference sequence). The CDR3 loop reads CSAREARLNIQYF. The DNA of the CDR3 is TGCAGTGCAAGAGAAGCACGATTAAACATTCAGTACTTC.

This clonotype was observed many times. The V call is TRBV20-1, the J call TRBJ2-3, with a weak D call TRBD2 (5 bases). The germline V gene encodes CDR1 DFQATT and CDR2 SNEGSKA (reference sequence). Trimming pared 6 bases from V and 2 bases from J, leaving 18 bases between. The CDR3 covers 15 residues. The CDR3 is CSAEGASAATDTQYF. In nucleotides, the CDR3 is TGCAGTGCCGAGGGAGCGTCGGCGGCCACAGATACGCAGTATTTT.

Ten or more counts support this clonotype. This sequence joins TRBV28 and TRBJ2-3, with 12 bases lining up with TRBD2. The CDR3 contains 15 residues. Trimming removed 6 bases from V and 6 bases from J; junction bases left unmatched: 7. Germline V gene data show CDR1 as MDHEN and CDR2 as SYDVKM. CDR3 loop: CASRETSGSADTQYF. The CDR3 coding sequence is TGTGCCAGCAGGGAGACTAGCGGGAGTGCGGATACGCAGTATTTT.

The table lists this clonotype with many counts. The J gene is TRBJ1-1, the V gene TRBV4-3; D might be TRBD1 (5 bases). V was pared by 0 bases and J by 1 base, with 12 bases between. The germline V gene encodes CDR1 LGHNA and CDR2 YSLEER. The CDR3 loop spans 16 amino acids. The chain's CDR3 is CASSQDEDSPNTEAFF. DNA for the CDR3: TGCGCCAGCAGCCAAGATGAAGACAGCCCGAACACTGAAGCTTTCTTT.

This clonotype was detected only a few times. The chain has TRBV6-6 and TRBJ2-7, with 7 bases matching TRBD1. With 7 bases clipped from V and 3 bases from J, the junction kept 6 bases outside the gene matches. In germline, CDR1 is MNHNY, CDR2 SVGAGI (reference sequence). This CDR3 spans 13 amino acids. In DNA form, the CDR3 reads TGTGCCAGCAAGAAACAGGGGAACTACGAGCAGTACTTC. This codes for CASKKQGNYEQYF.

Worth noting for this clonotype: Being one base from a much bigger clone, this may be a read error. The chain links TRBV5-1 to TRBJ2-7; tentatively, D is TRBD2 (6 bases). The CDR3 is 15 amino acids. CDR1 is SGHRS and CDR2 is YFSETQ in the germline V gene. Trimming took off 2 bases at V and 6 bases at J, with 18 bases between the two ends. The CDR3 sequence is CASSFYGGAFIEQYF. CDR3 DNA: TGCGCCAGCAGCTTTTACGGCGGGGCTTTTATCGAGCAGTACTTC.

This clonotype was detected only a few times. CDR3 in DNA: TGCGCCAGCAGCCATGGACGGGGAGAGACCCAGTACTTC. It yields the protein CASSHGRGETQYF. The rearrangement uses TRBV4-3 and TRBJ2-5, with D perhaps matching TRBD2 (5 bases). The length of the CDR3 is 13 residues. Germline assignment: CDR1 LGHNA and CDR2 YSLEER. The V and J ends lost 3 bases and 4 bases respectively, with 9 bases between them.

As for this clonotype: At one of its ends the junction is not consistent with the germline gene, which may arise from a read error. V gene TRBV5-1 combines with J gene TRBJ2-1; tentative D call: TRBD2 (7 bases). CDR1 and CDR2 from the germline V gene are SGHRS and YFSETQ. The length of the CDR3 is 15 residues. The CDR3 DNA is TGCGCCCGCAGCTTGGGGTGGGGGGGCCAAGATGAGCAGTTCTTC. Translation gives CARSLGWGGQDEQFF.